What follows describes a single T cell receptor (beta chain). V was cut by 3 bases and J by 5 bases, with 10 bases left in between. This CDR3 is 12 amino acids long. Germline V lookup: CDR1 SQVTM, CDR2 ANQGSEA. Sample time point: pre-sensitization, week 0. Treatment meaning: therapeutic diphenylcyclopropenone sensitization with weekly scalp DPC. The study used a library that attached unique molecular identifiers to individual cDNA molecules. Study processing details: TCRs per sample had a median of around 96,000 and ranged from roughly 20,000 to 690,600. Each CDR3 protein gets one entry after TCRdb re-called the RACE reads with MiXCR. The V and J calls and clone size are TCRdb's, not the authors'. Found here are roughly 260,000 distinct CDR3 sequences, approximately 8.6% of them singletons; the top ten hold approximately 2.2%. This record belongs to a study of human T cells and chemical hapten exposure.

The clonotype originates from a woman in her thirties or forties with alopecia areata. Some clones in this sample may be carry-over from other donors' samples. Specimen: whole blood, collected in connection with sensitization to the hapten diphenylcyclopropenone (DPC). J is TRBJ2-5 and V is TRBV29-1, with D maybe TRBD1 (6 bases). In nucleotides, the CDR3 is TGCAGCGTTGACGGGACAATGGAGACCCAGTACTTC. Translated: CSVDGTMETQYF. Full variable domain (outside the CDR3, taken from reference TRBV29-1 and TRBJ2-5): SAVISQKPSRDICQRGTSLTIQCQVDSQVTMMFWYRQQPGQSLTLIATANQGSEATYESGFVIDKFPISRPNLTFSTLTVSNMSPEDSSIYLCSVDGTMETQYFGPGTRLLVL.